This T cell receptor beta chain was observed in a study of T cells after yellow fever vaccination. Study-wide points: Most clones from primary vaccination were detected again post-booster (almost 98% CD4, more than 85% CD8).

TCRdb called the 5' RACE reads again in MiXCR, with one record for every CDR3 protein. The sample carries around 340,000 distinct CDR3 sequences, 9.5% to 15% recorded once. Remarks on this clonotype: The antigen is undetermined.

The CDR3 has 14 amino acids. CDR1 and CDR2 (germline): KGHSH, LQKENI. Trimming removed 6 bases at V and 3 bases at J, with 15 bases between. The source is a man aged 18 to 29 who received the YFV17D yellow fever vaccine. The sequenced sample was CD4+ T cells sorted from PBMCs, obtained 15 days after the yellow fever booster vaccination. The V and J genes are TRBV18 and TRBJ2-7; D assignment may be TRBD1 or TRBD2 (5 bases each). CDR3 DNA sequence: TGTGCCAGCTCTCCGGGACGGAGGCACTACGAGCAGTACTTC. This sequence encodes CASSPGRRHYEQYF.